This T cell receptor beta chain emerged from a study of T cell responses to AZD1222 COVID-19 vaccine. Study information: Second-dose groups at about 4 or about 12 weeks were pooled.

CDR3 length: 12 residues. General observations from the study: Nearly half of unique spike-specific TCRs reportedly avoided B.1.351 and B.1.1.7 mutated regions. The study identified only 6 or 7 AZD1222 recipients as seropositive at baseline. Repertoire sampling happened only post peak T cell response.

With respect to this clone: The antigen is not known.

TCRdb keeps only in-frame clones here, not all; method: immunoSEQ multiplex PCR. Of 90,000 to 130,000 clones in the sample, about 85% were seen once. This TCR was sampled from an adult in good health. The V call is TRBV21-1, the J call TRBJ1-4. TRBV21-1 is annotated as a pseudogene. The sequencing here drew on peripheral blood, taken on day 0 of AZD1222 vaccination. CDR3 in amino acids: CASSKNLVKLFF. The CDR3 DNA reads TGTGCCAGCAGCAAAAATCTTGTAAAACTGTTTTTT.